The clone carrying this TCR beta chain was detected only once. Its antigen is undetermined. The data belong to a study of shared clonotypes between healthy human individuals. Across the whole study: Aged between 18 and 49, the donors were a couple of women and three men. CD4 naive cells filled three plates per donor, CD4 memory three, CD8 naive two and CD8 memory one.

Study findings and constraints: Lower generation probabilities were found for non-shared clonotypes than for those shared by all four donors.

The method was immunoSEQ multiplex PCR; TCRdb's version includes in-frame clones alone and lacks a portion of them. Found here are over a million clones, roughly 75% of them singletons; the top ten hold nearly 1.5%. This TCR came from a man aged 18 to 29 in good health. The specimen sequenced was memory CD4+ T cells sorted from blood. Sample subset: CD45RA-negative fraction.

The CDR3 DNA reads TGTGCCAGCAGCGTAAAACTAGCGGGGGAGCAGTACTTC. Translating gives CASSVKLAGEQYF. This sequence joins TRBV9 and TRBJ2-7, with 10 bases identical to TRBD2. CDR3 length: 13 residues. The germline gives CDR1 SGDLS, CDR2 YYNGEE. Trimming at V came to 1 base and at J to 7 bases, leaving 2 bases not matched to a gene.